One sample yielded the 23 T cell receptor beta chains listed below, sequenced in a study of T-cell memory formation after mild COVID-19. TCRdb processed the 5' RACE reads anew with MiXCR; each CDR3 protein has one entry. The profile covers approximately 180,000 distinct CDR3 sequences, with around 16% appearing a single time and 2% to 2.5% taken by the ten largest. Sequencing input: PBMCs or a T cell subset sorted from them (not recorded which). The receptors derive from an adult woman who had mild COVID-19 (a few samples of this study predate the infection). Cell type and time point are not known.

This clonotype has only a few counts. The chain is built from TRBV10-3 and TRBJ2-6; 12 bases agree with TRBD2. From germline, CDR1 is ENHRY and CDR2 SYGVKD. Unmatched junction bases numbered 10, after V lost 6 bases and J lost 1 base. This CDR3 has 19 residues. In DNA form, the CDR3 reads TGTGCCATCAGCCTACCGAGACTAGCGGGGGAGTCTGGGGCCAACGTCCTGACTTTC. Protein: CAISLPRLAGESGANVLTF.

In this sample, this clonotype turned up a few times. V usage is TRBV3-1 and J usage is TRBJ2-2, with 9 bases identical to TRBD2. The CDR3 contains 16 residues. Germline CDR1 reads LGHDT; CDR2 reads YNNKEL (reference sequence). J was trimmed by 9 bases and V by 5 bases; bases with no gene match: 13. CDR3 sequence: CASSSSSGGSRRELFF. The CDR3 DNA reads TGTGCCAGCAGCTCGAGTAGCGGGGGCTCCAGGAGGGAGCTGTTTTTT.

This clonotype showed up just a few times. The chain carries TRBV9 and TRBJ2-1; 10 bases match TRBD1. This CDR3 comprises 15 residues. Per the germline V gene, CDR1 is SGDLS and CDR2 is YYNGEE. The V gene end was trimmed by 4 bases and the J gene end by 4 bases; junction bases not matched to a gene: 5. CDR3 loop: CASSTGQGGYNEQFF. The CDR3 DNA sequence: TGTGCCAGCAGCACAGGACAGGGGGGGTACAATGAGCAGTTCTTC.

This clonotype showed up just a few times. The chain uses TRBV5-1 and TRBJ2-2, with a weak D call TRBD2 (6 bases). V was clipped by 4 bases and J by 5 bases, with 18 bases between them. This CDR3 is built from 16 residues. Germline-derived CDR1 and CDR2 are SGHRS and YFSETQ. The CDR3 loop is CASSPFRGGATGELFF. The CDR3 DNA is TGCGCCAGCAGCCCCTTCCGTGGCGGGGCGACCGGGGAGCTGTTTTTT.

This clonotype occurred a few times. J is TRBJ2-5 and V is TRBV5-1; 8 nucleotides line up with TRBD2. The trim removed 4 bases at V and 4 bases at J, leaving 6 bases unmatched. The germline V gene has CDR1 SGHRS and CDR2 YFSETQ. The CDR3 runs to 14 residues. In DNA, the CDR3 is TGCGCCAGCAGCCCCGGGGGGGGCAGAGAGACCCAGTACTTC. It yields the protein CASSPGGGRETQYF.

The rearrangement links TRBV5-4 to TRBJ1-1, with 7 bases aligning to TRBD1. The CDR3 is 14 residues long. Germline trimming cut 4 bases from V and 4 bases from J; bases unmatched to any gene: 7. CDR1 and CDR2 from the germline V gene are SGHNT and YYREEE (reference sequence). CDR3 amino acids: CASSRDSVGTEAFF. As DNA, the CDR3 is TGTGCCAGCAGCCGGGACAGCGTGGGCACTGAAGCTTTCTTT.

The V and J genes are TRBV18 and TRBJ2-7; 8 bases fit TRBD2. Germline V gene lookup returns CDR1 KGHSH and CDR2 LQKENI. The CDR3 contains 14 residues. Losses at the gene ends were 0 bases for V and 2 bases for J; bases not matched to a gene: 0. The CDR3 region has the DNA TGTGCCAGCTCACCACCACTAGCGGCCTACGAGCAGTACTTC. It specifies CASSPPLAAYEQYF.

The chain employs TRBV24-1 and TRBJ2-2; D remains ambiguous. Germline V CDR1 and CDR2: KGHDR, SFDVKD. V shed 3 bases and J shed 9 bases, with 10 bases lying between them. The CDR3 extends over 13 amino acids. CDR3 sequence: CATSDLTHRELFF. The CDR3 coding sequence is TGTGCCACCAGTGATCTGACCCACCGGGAGCTGTTTTTT.

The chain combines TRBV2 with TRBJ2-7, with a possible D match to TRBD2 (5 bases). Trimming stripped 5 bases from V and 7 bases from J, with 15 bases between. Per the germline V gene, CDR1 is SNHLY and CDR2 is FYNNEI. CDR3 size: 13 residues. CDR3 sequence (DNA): TGTGCCAGCAGTAGACTGGCGACGGGGGAGCAGTACTTC. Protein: CASSRLATGEQYF.

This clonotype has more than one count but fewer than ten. Written as DNA, the CDR3 is TGTGCCTGGAGTGGGCCGGGAGGGCCAGGCGATACGCAGTATTTT. It yields the protein CAWSGPGGPGDTQYF. The chain combines TRBV30 with TRBJ2-3; TRBD2 aligns across 8 bases. Germline CDR1 and CDR2: GTSNPN and SVGIG (reference sequence). V shed 1 base and J 6 bases; nucleotides not matched to a gene: 9. This CDR3 has 15 amino acids.

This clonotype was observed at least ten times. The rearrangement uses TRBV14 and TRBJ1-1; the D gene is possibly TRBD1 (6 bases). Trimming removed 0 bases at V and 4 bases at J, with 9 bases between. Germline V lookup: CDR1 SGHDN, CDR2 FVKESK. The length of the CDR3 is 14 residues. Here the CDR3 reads CASSQDGTRTEAFF. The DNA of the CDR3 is TGTGCCAGCAGCCAAGATGGGACACGCACTGAAGCTTTCTTT.

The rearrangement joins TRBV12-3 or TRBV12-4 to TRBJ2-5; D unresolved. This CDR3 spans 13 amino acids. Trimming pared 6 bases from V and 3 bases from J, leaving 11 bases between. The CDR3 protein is CASRVGLEETQYF. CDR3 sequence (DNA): TGTGCCAGCAGGGTAGGGCTAGAAGAGACCCAGTACTTC.

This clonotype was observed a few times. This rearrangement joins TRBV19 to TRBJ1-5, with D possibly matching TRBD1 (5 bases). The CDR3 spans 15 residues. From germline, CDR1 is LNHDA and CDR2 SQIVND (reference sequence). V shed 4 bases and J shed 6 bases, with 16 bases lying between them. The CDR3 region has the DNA TGTGCCAGTAGTACCGACAGACGGGGTGGTCAGCCCCAGCATTTT. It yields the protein CASSTDRRGGQPQHF.

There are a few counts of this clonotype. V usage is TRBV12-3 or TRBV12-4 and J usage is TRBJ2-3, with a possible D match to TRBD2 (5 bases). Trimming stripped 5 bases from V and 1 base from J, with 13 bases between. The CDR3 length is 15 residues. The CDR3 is CASSKKKAGTDTQYF. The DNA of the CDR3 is TGTGCCAGCAGTAAGAAAAAAGCGGGCACAGATACGCAGTATTTT.

CDR3 amino acids: CASSFEGPYEQYF. The CDR3, as DNA: TGTGCCAGCAGTTTTGAGGGACCCTACGAGCAGTACTTC. The chain links TRBV12-3 or TRBV12-4 to TRBJ2-7; D assignment may be TRBD1 or TRBD2 (5 bases each). V was shortened by 3 bases and J by 2 bases, with 8 bases between the two germline ends. The CDR3 contains 13 residues.

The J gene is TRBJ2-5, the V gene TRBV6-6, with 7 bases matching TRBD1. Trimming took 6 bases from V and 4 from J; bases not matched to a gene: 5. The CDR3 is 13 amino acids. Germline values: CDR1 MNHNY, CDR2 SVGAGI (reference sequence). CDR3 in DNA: TGTGCCAGCAGCCGGGACAGCGGAGAGACCCAGTACTTC. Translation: CASSRDSGETQYF.

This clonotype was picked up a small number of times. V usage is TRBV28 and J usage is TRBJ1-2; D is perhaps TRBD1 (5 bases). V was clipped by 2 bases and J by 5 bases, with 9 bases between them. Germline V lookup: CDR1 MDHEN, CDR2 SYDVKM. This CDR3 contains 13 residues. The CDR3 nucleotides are TGTGCCAGCAGTTTAGCGGGGACTTATGGCTACACCTTC. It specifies CASSLAGTYGYTF.

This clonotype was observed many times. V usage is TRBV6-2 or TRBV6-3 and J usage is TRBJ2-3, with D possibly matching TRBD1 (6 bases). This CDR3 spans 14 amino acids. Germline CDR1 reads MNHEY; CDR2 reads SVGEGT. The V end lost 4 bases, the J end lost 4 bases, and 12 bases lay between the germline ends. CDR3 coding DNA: TGTGCCAGCAGTTGGAACAGGGTTGCAGATACGCAGTATTTT. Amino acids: CASSWNRVADTQYF.

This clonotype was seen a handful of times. The CDR3 nucleotides are TGCGCCAGCCAAGTTGGGGGGGGGCAAGAGACCCAGTACTTC. It yields the protein CASQVGGGQETQYF. This chain uses TRBV5-1 with TRBJ2-5; 7 nucleotides line up with TRBD2. Germline values: CDR1 SGHRS, CDR2 YFSETQ. This CDR3 comprises 14 residues. V trimming: 7 bases; J trimming: 2 bases; junction bases outside the gene matches: 8.

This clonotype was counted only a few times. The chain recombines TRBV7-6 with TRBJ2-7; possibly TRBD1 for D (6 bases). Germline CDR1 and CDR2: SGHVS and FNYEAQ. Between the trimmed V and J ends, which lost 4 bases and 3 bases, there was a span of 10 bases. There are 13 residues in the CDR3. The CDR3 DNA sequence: TGTGCCAGCAGCTCACGGACAGACTACGAGCAGTACTTC. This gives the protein CASSSRTDYEQYF.

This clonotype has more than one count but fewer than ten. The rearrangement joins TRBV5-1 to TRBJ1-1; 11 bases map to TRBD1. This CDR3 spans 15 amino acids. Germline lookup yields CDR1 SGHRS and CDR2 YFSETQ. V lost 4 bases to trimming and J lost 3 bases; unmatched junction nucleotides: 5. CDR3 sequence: CASSPGDRGDTEAFF. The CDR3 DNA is TGCGCCAGCAGCCCGGGGGACAGGGGGGACACTGAAGCTTTCTTT.

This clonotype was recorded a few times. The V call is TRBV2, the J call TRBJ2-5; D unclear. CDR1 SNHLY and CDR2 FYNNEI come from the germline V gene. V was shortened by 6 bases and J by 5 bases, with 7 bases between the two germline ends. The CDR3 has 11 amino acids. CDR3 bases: TGTGCCAGCAGGGCCAGGGAGACCCAGTACTTC. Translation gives CASRARETQYF.

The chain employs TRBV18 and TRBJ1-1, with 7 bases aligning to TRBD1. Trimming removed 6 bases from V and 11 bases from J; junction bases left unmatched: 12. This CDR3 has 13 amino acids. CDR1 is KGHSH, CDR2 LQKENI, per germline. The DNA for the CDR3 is TGTGCCAGCTCCCCAGACAGGGCGGTACGGGCTTTCTTT. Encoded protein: CASSPDRAVRAFF.